This T cell receptor beta chain was profiled in a study of T cells expressing NK-cell markers. Study findings and constraints: Researchers report these clonotypes also headed the CD3+CD56-NKG2C+ fraction in a handful of donors.

Remarks on this clonotype: Antigen: not known.

Using the 5' RACE reads, TCRdb records one entry per CDR3 protein without DNA. The sample features about 150,000 distinct CDR3 sequences, with less than 15% in its top ten. The CDR3 runs 13 residues. The germline gives CDR1 SEHNR, CDR2 FQNEAQ (reference sequence). The sample taken for sequencing was blood T cells: a sorted CD56 or NKG2C T cell subset, CD4+ or CD8+ T cells, or bulk PBMC T cells (not recorded which). The V and J genes are TRBV7-9 and TRBJ2-7. The receptor comes from a man aged 18 to 29 in good health. This CDR3 reads CASSPYPKYEQYF.